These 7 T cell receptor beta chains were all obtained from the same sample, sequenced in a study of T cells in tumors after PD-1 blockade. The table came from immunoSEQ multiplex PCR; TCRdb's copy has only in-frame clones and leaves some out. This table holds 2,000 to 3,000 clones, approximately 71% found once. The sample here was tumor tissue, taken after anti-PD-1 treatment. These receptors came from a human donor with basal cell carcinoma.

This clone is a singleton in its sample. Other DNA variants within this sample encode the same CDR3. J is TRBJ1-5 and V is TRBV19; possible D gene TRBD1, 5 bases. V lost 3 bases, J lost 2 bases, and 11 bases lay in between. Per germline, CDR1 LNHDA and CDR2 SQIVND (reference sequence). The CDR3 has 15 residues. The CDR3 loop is CASSILGEGNQPQHF. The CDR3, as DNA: TGTGCCAGTAGTATCTTAGGGGAAGGCAATCAGCCCCAGCATTTT.

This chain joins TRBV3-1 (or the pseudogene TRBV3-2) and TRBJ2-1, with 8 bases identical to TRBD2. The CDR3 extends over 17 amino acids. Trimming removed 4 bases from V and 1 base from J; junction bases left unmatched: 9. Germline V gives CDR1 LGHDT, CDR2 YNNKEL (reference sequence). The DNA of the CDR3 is TGTGCCAGCAGCCCACAGCCCACTAGCGGTTCCTACAATGAGCAGTTCTTC. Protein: CASSPQPTSGSYNEQFF.

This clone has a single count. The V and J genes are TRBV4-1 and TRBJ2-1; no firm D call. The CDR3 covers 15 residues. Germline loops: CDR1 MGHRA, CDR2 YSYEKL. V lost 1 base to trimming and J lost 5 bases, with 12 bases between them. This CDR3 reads CASSQGLSSDNEQFF. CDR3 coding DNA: TGCGCCAGCAGCCAAGGTCTCTCTAGTGACAATGAGCAGTTCTTC.

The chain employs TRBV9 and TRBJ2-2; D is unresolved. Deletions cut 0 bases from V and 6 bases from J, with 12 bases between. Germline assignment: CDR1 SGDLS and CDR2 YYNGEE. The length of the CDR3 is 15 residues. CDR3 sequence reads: CASSVGVNPPGELFF. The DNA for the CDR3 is TGTGCCAGCAGCGTAGGGGTCAACCCCCCCGGGGAGCTGTTTTTT.

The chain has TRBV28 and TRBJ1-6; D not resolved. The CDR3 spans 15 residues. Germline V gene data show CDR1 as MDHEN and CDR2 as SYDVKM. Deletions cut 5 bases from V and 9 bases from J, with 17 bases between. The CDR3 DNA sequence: TGTGCCAGCAGTCCGCGGGCAGGAGACGGTTCACCCCTCCACTTT. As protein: CASSPRAGDGSPLHF.

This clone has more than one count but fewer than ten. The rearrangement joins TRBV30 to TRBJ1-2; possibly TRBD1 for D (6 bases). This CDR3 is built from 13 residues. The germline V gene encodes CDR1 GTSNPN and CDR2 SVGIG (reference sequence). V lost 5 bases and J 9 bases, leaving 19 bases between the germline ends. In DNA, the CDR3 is TGTGCCTGGGATGACTGGGCAGGGGAGAGCTACACCTTC. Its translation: CAWDDWAGESYTF.

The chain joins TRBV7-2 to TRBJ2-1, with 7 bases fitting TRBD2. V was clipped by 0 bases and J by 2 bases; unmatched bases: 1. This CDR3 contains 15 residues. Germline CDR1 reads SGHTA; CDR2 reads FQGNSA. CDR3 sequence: CASSLASGPYNEQFF. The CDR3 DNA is TGTGCCAGCAGCTTAGCTAGCGGGCCCTACAATGAGCAGTTCTTC.